A selection of T cell receptor beta chains follows, all from one sample in a study of T cell responses to AZD1222 COVID-19 vaccine. TCRdb's table, derived via immunoSEQ multiplex PCR, lists solely in-frame clones and lacks some. The data hold roughly 120,000 clones, with around 87% observed a single time. Sequencing was performed on peripheral blood, taken on day 0 of AZD1222 vaccination. The receptors were sampled from an adult in good health. The CDR3 runs from the conserved cysteine through the conserved F or W. A D gene is named only where the DNA matches it firmly. Part of the rows lack a size; the others show once, few, many or a class for expanded clones.

abundance	d_gene	v_gene	j_gene	CDR3aa	CDR3nt
.	.	TRBV5-5	TRBJ1-5	CASSSEGRGQPQHF	TGTGCCAGCAGCTCCGAGGGGAGAGGTCAGCCCCAGCATTTT
once	TRBD1	TRBV11-2	TRBJ1-3	CASRLTGAGNTIYF	TGTGCCAGCAGGCTGACAGGGGCTGGAAACACCATATATTTT
.	TRBD1	TRBV9	TRBJ1-2	CASSRQGGYGYTF	TGTGCCAGCAGCCGACAGGGAGGTTATGGCTACACCTTC
.	TRBD1	TRBV19	TRBJ1-4	CASSIGQGATNEKLFF	TGTGCCAGTAGTATCGGACAGGGTGCAACTAATGAAAAACTGTTTTTT
.	.	TRBV19	TRBJ1-2	CAIREDYGYTF	TGTGCCATTCGGGAAGACTATGGCTACACCTTC
.	TRBD1	TRBV19	TRBJ1-2	CASSAPGQGNYGYTF	TGTGCCAGTAGTGCCCCGGGACAGGGCAACTATGGCTACACCTTC
.	TRBD2	TRBV6-1	TRBJ2-3	CASEASGGPRDTQYF	TGTGCCAGCGAGGCTAGCGGGGGCCCGAGGGATACGCAGTATTTT
.	.	TRBV5-6	TRBJ2-2	CASSLGFMNTGELFF	TGTGCCAGCAGCTTGGGTTTCATGAACACCGGGGAGCTGTTTTTT
once	.	TRBV4-2	TRBJ2-7	CASSPSWLGPSYEQYF	TGTGCCAGCAGCCCATCCTGGCTGGGACCATCCTACGAGCAGTACTTC
once	TRBD2	TRBV7-9	TRBJ2-3	CASSSYASGGARTHTQYF	TGTGCCAGCAGCTCGTACGCTAGCGGGGGGGCACGAACCCATACGCAGTATTTT
once	TRBD2	TRBV18	TRBJ2-7	CASSRSIAGADYEQYF	TGTGCCAGCTCACGGTCCATAGCGGGGGCAGACTACGAGCAGTACTTC
.	.	TRBV30	TRBJ2-7	CARASTGGRFYEQYF	TGTGCCCGGGCCTCTACCGGGGGTCGATTCTACGAGCAGTACTTC
.	.	TRBV12-3/TRBV12-4	TRBJ1-2	CASSFNGIGYTF	TGTGCCAGCAGTTTTAACGGGATCGGCTACACCTTC
.	.	TRBV5-1	TRBJ2-5	CASSARDKETQYF	TGCGCCAGCAGCGCCAGGGACAAAGAGACCCAGTACTTC
.	TRBD1	TRBV6-6	TRBJ1-6	CASSRGRGHSSYNSPLHF	TGTGCCAGCAGTCGGGGAAGGGGGCATAGCTCCTATAATTCACCCCTCCACTTT
once	.	TRBV7-2	TRBJ2-3	CASSVQVRISSTDTQYF	TGTGCCAGCAGCGTCCAGGTCCGGATTTCTAGCACAGATACGCAGTATTTT
.	.	TRBV14	TRBJ1-2	CASSQVMRPRYGYTF	TGTGCCAGCAGCCAAGTAATGAGACCCCGCTATGGCTACACCTTC
.	TRBD1	TRBV7-2	TRBJ1-2	CASSGPGQLIYGYTF	TGTGCCAGCAGCGGCCCGGGACAGTTGATATATGGCTACACCTTC
.	.	TRBV6-2/TRBV6-3	TRBJ2-1	CASSYNPPRTEGFNEQFF	TGTGCCAGCAGTTATAATCCCCCTAGGACAGAAGGGTTCAATGAGCAGTTCTTC
once	.	TRBV4-1	TRBJ2-1	CASSQVGLANEQFF	TGCGCCAGCAGCCAAGTTGGGCTAGCCAATGAGCAGTTCTTC
.	TRBD1	TRBV5-4	TRBJ2-2	CASRRGQGNTGELFF	TGTGCCAGCAGACGAGGACAGGGTAACACCGGGGAGCTGTTTTTT
.	.	TRBV7-9	TRBJ1-1	CASSLSGNTEAFF	TGTGCCAGCAGCTTATCAGGGAACACTGAAGCTTTCTTT
.	.	TRBV2	TRBJ1-4	CASSEGGPAGVKLFF	TGTGCCAGCAGTGAAGGGGGTCCCGCGGGAGTAAAACTGTTTTTT
.	.	TRBV19	TRBJ1-3	CASRLMGGGNTIYF	TGTGCCAGTCGCCTGATGGGGGGAGGAAACACCATATATTTT
.	.	TRBV6-4	TRBJ2-2	CARRTKRLEAPGELFF	TGTGCCAGGCGGACAAAAAGACTAGAAGCCCCCGGGGAGCTGTTTTTT
once	.	TRBV7-9	TRBJ1-6	CASSLSGTATSPLHF	TGTGCCAGCAGCTTATCGGGGACCGCCACCTCACCCCTCCACTTT
.	.	TRBV4-1	TRBJ1-1	CASSQVGVGNTEAFF	TGCGCCAGCAGCCAGGTAGGAGTGGGGAACACTGAAGCTTTCTTT
.	.	TRBV12-5	TRBJ2-5	CASGLVTSGGYGTQYF	TGTGCTAGTGGTTTGGTAACTTCGGGGGGCTATGGGACCCAGTACTTC
.	.	TRBV29-1	TRBJ2-2	CSARTEYTGELFF	TGCAGCGCAAGGACAGAGTACACCGGGGAGCTGTTTTTT
.	TRBD2	TRBV20-1	TRBJ2-5	CSASGQLGLAGETQYF	TGCAGTGCTAGTGGCCAGTTGGGACTAGCGGGAGAGACCCAGTACTTC
.	TRBD1	TRBV15	TRBJ1-4	CATSRDPVNRGLDEKLFF	TGTGCCACCAGCAGAGATCCGGTCAACAGGGGGCTTGACGAAAAACTGTTTTTT
.	TRBD2	TRBV5-4	TRBJ2-7	CASSSSGTSVGEQYF	TGTGCCAGCAGCTCGTCCGGGACTAGCGTGGGCGAGCAGTACTTC
.	TRBD1	TRBV11-2	TRBJ2-7	CASSNPLRDRDHEQYF	TGTGCCAGCAGCAACCCACTCCGGGACAGGGACCACGAGCAGTACTTC
.	.	TRBV6-5	TRBJ1-3	CASSKPGSSGNTIYF	TGTGCCAGCAGTAAACCAGGGAGCTCTGGAAACACCATATATTTT
.	.	TRBV19	TRBJ1-4	CASSIDTDEKLFF	TGTGCCAGTAGTATCGACACGGATGAAAAACTGTTTTTT
.	.	TRBV6-5	TRBJ1-1	CARTGDTVNTEAFF	TGTGCCAGGACGGGGGACACGGTTAACACTGAAGCTTTCTTT
few	.	TRBV21-1	TRBJ2-5	CASLNGLAGRETQYF	TGTGCCAGTCTAAATGGACTAGCGGGGAGAGAGACCCAGTACTTC
.	.	TRBV10-2	TRBJ2-3	CASSERFALGPDTQYF	TGCGCCAGCAGTGAGAGGTTCGCACTGGGCCCAGATACGCAGTATTTT
.	.	TRBV2	TRBJ2-2	CASSEYGAGELFF	TGTGCCAGCAGTGAATACGGGGCCGGGGAGCTGTTTTTT